These 4 T cell receptor beta chains were all obtained from the same sample, sequenced in a study of T cells in Graves' hyperthyroidism and ophthalmopathy. There were TCR beta CDR3 regions amplified from RNA transcripts. The study used the HTBI primer set for a first-round RT-PCR of the TCR CDR3. Using its own MiXCR run on the multiplex PCR reads, TCRdb lists one record per CDR3 protein. The sample consists of roughly 380,000 distinct CDR3 sequences, 11% to 15% of them appearing once. Input material: blood. These receptors came from a woman between 55 and 75 years old with Graves' hyperthyroidism.

The chain recombines TRBV11-2 with TRBJ1-4; TRBD1 agrees at 10 bases. The J segment lost 7 bases and the V segment lost 5 bases, leaving 7 bases of the junction unmatched. The CDR3 is made up of 15 amino acids. The germline V gene encodes CDR1 SGHAT and CDR2 FQNNGV. The CDR3 DNA is TGTGCCAGCAGCCTGACAGGGGGCGCGAGTGAAAAACTGTTTTTT. Translating gives CASSLTGGASEKLFF.

This clonotype was observed many times. CDR3 sequence reads: CASTDRVHNEQFF. The DNA for the CDR3 is TGTGCCAGCACCGACAGAGTACACAATGAGCAGTTCTTC. The V and J genes are TRBV11-3 and TRBJ2-1; a weak D match, TRBD1 (5 bases). This CDR3 is built from 13 residues. V was trimmed by 7 bases and J by 5 bases, leaving 12 bases between them. CDR1 and CDR2 (germline): SGHNT, YENEEA.

This clonotype has at least ten counts. V usage is TRBV28 and J usage is TRBJ2-7; a possible D gene is TRBD2 (5 bases). This CDR3 spans 12 amino acids. Trimming stripped 5 bases from V and 10 bases from J, with 15 bases between. From germline, CDR1 is MDHEN and CDR2 SYDVKM. The CDR3 region has the DNA TGTGCCAGCAGTAATAGACTAAATCGACAGTACTTC. Its translation: CASSNRLNRQYF. Supplemented by reference TRBV28 and TRBJ2-7, the full variable domain reads DVKVTQSSRYLVKRTGEKVFLECVQDMDHENMFWYRQDPGLGLRLIYFSYDVKMKEKGDIPEGYSVSREKKERFSLILESASTNQTSMYLCASSNRLNRQYFGPGTRLTVT.

This chain uses TRBV29-1 with TRBJ1-4; 7 positions match TRBD1. The V gene end was trimmed by 5 bases and the J gene end by 0 bases; junction bases not matched to a gene: 12. The CDR3 spans 17 residues. Per germline, CDR1 SQVTM and CDR2 ANQGSEA. The CDR3 protein is CSVYGDSTGATNEKLFF. CDR3 in DNA: TGCAGCGTTTACGGAGACAGCACAGGGGCAACTAATGAAAAACTGTTTTTT.